This TCR beta chain was profiled in a study of technical replicates of blood from several donors. V was cut by 6 bases and J by 0 bases, with 8 bases left in between. Germline CDR1 and CDR2: KGHSH and LQKENI. This CDR3 has 14 residues. Data came from immunoSEQ multiplex PCR; TCRdb stores just in-frame clones and leaves some out. The sample has around 83,000 clones; approximately 92% are singletons. The chain employs TRBV18 and TRBJ2-2; a possible D gene is TRBD1 (6 bases). The origin of this receptor is a human donor in good health. Material for sequencing was T cells isolated from PBMCs. The CDR3 region has the DNA TGTGCCAGCTCCGGGACATCGAACACCGGGGAGCTGTTTTTT. This codes for CASSGTSNTGELFF.